Listed below are T cell receptor beta chains from one sample, sequenced in a study of blood T cell repertoires in COVID-19. Clones were sequenced by immunoSEQ multiplex PCR, and TCRdb holds only the in-frame ones, with some missing. The table has hundreds of thousands of clones, about 88% seen once. The material sequenced was PBMCs or T cells enriched from blood (not recorded which). The receptors stem from a woman in her thirties who had recovered from COVID-19. CDR3s include the opening cysteine and the closing phenylalanine or tryptophan. D genes are given only for firm matches. A clone size is listed for some rows: how often the clone was seen (once, few, many), or a class if it is expanded.

CDR3 protein,D gene,clone size,V gene,J gene
CATSLAGGETQYF,TRBD2,-,TRBV24-1,TRBJ2-5
CAISDPQENTEAFF,-,-,TRBV10-3,TRBJ1-1
CASSQLDLRQGAGEQFF,TRBD1,-,TRBV4-2,TRBJ2-1
CASGRDRVPDTQYF,TRBD1,-,TRBV27,TRBJ2-3
CASSIRNGGTDTQYF,TRBD2,-,TRBV7-3,TRBJ2-3
CASSPAGTGEKLFF,TRBD1,-,TRBV18,TRBJ1-4
CASSSGRDSYEQYF,-,-,TRBV7-9,TRBJ2-7
CASSLEGGANYGYTF,-,-,TRBV7-2,TRBJ1-2
CASGEGNNEQFF,TRBD2,-,TRBV19,TRBJ2-1
CASSLGHKVTEAFF,-,-,TRBV27,TRBJ1-1
CASSQVSRTGVADTQYF,TRBD1,few,TRBV3-1/TRBV3-2,TRBJ2-3
CASDRDSHPNQPQHF,-,-,TRBV2,TRBJ1-5
CASSPRLAGSYNEQFF,TRBD2,-,TRBV5-1,TRBJ2-1
CAWNRRWSGYTF,-,-,TRBV30,TRBJ1-2
CASSLAGGEQFF,-,-,TRBV7-6,TRBJ2-1
CASSQEIGGRRTEAFF,-,-,TRBV14,TRBJ1-1
CASSEGEPKLFF,-,once,TRBV11-3,TRBJ1-4
CASSQGPGRGNQPQHF,-,once,TRBV4-1,TRBJ1-5
CASSNRGYNEKLFF,TRBD1,-,TRBV6-5,TRBJ1-4
CAWEGGSGTQYF,TRBD2,-,TRBV30,TRBJ2-3
CASSRPGQGYNEQFF,TRBD1,few,TRBV11-2,TRBJ2-1
CASSVGGSANTGELFF,-,once,TRBV9,TRBJ2-2
CASSPRTFTDTQYF,-,-,TRBV19,TRBJ2-3
CASSRGQGASYEQYF,TRBD1,-,TRBV5-5,TRBJ2-7
CASSNTGVAQPQHF,-,once,TRBV11-2,TRBJ1-5
CSVEGGTGGRETQYF,TRBD1,-,TRBV29-1,TRBJ2-5
CASSSRRVGEAFF,-,once,TRBV7-2,TRBJ1-1
CASSPRTGADGGYTF,TRBD1,-,TRBV25-1,TRBJ1-2
CASSEGTSGEETQYF,TRBD2,-,TRBV3-1/TRBV3-2,TRBJ2-5
CASSWRDTEAFF,-,-,TRBV19,TRBJ1-1
CASSFWNRVFNEQFF,-,-,TRBV5-6,TRBJ2-1
CANRDRGSYEQYF,TRBD1,-,TRBV5-4,TRBJ2-7
CASSKALRSGVCYEQYF,-,-,TRBV21-1,TRBJ2-7
CASSMGQGYIQYF,TRBD1,-,TRBV19,TRBJ2-4
CAWSAKAGDGYTF,-,-,TRBV30,TRBJ1-2
CASSPGQLNEKLFF,TRBD1,-,TRBV5-1,TRBJ1-4
CAWSPQGIRNQPQHF,-,-,TRBV30,TRBJ1-5
CASSEISQETQYF,-,-,TRBV2,TRBJ2-5
CASSPRRGTFTDTQYF,-,-,TRBV7-9,TRBJ2-3
CASSQVAGEETQYF,TRBD2,-,TRBV4-1,TRBJ2-5
CASSLTDTRETQYF,-,-,TRBV11-2,TRBJ2-5
CSALVRNEQYF,-,-,TRBV20-1,TRBJ2-7
CASSQDPSQAEQFF,-,few,TRBV4-1,TRBJ2-1
CASSLAGKAYEQYF,-,-,TRBV11-3,TRBJ2-7
CAEGDSSDEQYF,-,-,TRBV2,TRBJ2-7
CASRGRGQQDYTF,TRBD1,-,TRBV2,TRBJ1-2
CASSFSAGRTDTQYF,-,-,TRBV11-2,TRBJ2-3
CASTAVGTTGGEQFF,TRBD2,-,TRBV7-2,TRBJ2-1
CASSSRQGPETQYF,TRBD1,-,TRBV7-2,TRBJ2-5
CASSMAADTQYF,-,-,TRBV19,TRBJ2-3
CASSLGRPTGDEQFF,-,-,TRBV7-9,TRBJ2-1
CASSLFGLGQRRETQYF,TRBD1,-,TRBV5-6,TRBJ2-5
CASSEAGRSSYEQYF,-,-,TRBV6-1,TRBJ2-7
CASSISVQSGNTIYF,-,-,TRBV18,TRBJ1-3
CASSIGTGGVQPQHF,TRBD1,once,TRBV19,TRBJ1-5